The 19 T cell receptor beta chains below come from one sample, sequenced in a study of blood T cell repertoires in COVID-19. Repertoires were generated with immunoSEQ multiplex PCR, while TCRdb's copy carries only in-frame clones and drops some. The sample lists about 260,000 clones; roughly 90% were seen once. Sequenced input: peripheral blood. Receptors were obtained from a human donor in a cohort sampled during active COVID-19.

CDR3 sequence reads: CASSRPGQGAQAFF. DNA for the CDR3: TGTGCCAGCAGTCGACCGGGACAGGGGGCCCAAGCTTTCTTT. V is TRBV7-2 and J is TRBJ1-1; 12 bases fit TRBD1. V shed 6 bases, J shed 9 bases, and the junction held 8 bases outside the gene matches. Germline lookup yields CDR1 SGHTA and CDR2 FQGNSA. The CDR3 extends over 14 amino acids.

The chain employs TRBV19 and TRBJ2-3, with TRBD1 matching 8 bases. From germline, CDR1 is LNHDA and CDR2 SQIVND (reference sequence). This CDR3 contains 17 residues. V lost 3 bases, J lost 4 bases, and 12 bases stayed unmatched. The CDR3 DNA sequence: TGTGCCAGTAGTATGCGGACAGGGTGGGCATCGGCAGATACGCAGTATTTT. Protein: CASSMRTGWASADTQYF.

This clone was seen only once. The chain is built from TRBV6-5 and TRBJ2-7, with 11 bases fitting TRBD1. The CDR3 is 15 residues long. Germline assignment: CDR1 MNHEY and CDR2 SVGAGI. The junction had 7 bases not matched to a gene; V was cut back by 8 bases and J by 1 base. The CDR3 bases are TGTGCCAGCGCCGCCGGACAGGGGGCGTCCTACGAGCAGTACTTC. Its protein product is CASAAGQGASYEQYF.

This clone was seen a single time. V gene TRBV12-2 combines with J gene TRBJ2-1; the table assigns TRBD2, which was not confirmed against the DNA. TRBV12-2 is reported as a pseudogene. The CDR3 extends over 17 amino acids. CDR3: CASRFTAGGPHYNEQFF. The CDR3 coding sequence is TGTGCAAGTCGCTTTACAGCGGGGGGGCCACACTACAATGAGCAGTTCTTC.

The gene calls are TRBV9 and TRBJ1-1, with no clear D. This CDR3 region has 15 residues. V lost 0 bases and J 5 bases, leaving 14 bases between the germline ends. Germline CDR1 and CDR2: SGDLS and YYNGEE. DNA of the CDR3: TGTGCCAGCAGCGTAGCTGTGGGATCGGGGACTGAAGCTTTCTTT. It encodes CASSVAVGSGTEAFF.

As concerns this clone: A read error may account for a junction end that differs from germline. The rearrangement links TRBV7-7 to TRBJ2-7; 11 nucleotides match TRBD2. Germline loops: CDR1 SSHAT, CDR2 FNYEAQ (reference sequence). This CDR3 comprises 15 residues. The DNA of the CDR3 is TGTGCTAGCAGCTTAACTAGCGGGGGAGGCTCCGAGCAGTACTTC. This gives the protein CASSLTSGGGSEQYF.

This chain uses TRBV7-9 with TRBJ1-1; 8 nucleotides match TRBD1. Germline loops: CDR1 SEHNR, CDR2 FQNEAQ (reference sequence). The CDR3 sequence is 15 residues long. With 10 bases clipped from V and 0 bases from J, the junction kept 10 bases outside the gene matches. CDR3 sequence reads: CATNRRTGLNTEAFF. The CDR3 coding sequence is TGTGCCACAAACCGGCGGACAGGGTTGAACACTGAAGCTTTCTTT.

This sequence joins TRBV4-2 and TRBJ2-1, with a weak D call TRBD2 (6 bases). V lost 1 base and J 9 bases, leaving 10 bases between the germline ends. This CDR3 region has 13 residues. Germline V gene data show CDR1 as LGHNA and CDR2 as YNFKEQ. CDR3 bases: TGTGCCAGCAGCCAAGTCGGGAGCGGTGAGCAGTTCTTC. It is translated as CASSQVGSGEQFF.

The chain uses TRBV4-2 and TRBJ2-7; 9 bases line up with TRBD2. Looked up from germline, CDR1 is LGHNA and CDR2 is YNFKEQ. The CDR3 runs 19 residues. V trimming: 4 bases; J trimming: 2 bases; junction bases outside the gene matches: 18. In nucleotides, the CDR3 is TGTGCCAGCAGCCTGCAGAGTGTGGGAGCGGGAGGCTCGACCTACGAGCAGTACTTC. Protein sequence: CASSLQSVGAGGSTYEQYF.

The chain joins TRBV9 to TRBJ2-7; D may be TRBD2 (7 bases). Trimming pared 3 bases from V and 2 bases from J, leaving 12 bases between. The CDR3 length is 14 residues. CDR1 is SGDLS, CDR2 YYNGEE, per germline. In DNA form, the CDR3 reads TGTGCCAGCAGCGAGGGGGGGGATCCCTACGAGCAGTACTTC. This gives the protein CASSEGGDPYEQYF.

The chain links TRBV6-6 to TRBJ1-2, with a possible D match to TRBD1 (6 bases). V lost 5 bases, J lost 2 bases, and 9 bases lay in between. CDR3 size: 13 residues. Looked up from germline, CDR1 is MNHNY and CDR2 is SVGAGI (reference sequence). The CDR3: CASSRDKNYGYTF. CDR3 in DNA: TGTGCCAGCAGTAGGGACAAGAACTATGGCTACACCTTC.

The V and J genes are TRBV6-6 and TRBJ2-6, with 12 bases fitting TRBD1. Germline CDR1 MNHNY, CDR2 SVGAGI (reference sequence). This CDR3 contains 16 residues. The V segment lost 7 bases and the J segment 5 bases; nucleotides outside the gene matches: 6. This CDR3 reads CASNPGQGARANVLTF. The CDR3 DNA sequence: TGTGCCAGCAACCCGGGACAGGGGGCGCGGGCCAACGTCCTGACTTTC.

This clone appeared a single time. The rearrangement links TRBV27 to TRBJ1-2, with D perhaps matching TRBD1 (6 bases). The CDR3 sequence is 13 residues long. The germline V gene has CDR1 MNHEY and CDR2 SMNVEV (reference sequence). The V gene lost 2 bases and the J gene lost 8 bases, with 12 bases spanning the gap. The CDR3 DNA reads TGTGCCAGCAGTTTAAGCCCCGACAGGGGCTACACCTTC. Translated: CASSLSPDRGYTF.

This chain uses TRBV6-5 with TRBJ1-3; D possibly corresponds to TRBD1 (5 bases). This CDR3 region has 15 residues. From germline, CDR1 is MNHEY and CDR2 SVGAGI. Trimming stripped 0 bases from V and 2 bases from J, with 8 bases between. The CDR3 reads CASSYSKDTGNTIYF. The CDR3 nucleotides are TGTGCCAGCAGTTACTCGAAGGACACTGGAAACACCATATATTTT.

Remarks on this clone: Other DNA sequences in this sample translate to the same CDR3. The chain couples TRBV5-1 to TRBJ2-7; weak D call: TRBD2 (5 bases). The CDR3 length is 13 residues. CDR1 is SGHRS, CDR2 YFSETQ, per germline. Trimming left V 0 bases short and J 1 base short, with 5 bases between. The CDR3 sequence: CASSLAGSYEQYF. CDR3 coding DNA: TGCGCCAGCAGCTTGGCGGGGTCCTACGAGCAGTACTTC.

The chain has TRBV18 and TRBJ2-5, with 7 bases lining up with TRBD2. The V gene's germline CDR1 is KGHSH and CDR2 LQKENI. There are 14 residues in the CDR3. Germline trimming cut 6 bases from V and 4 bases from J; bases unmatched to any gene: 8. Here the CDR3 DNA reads TGTGCCAGCTCCCTGGGACCTAGCGGAGAGACCCAGTACTTC. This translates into CASSLGPSGETQYF.

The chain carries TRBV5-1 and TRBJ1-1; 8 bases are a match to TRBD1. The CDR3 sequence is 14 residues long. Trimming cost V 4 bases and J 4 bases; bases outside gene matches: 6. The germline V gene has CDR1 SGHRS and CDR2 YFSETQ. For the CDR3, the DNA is TGCGCCAGCAGCCTAAGACAGGGGAGCACTGAAGCTTTCTTT. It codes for CASSLRQGSTEAFF.

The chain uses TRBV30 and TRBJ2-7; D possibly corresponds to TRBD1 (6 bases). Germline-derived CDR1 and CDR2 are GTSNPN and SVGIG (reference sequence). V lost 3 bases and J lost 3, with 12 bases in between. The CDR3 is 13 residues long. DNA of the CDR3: TGTGCCTGGAGCGAAGGGACAATCTACGAGCAGTACTTC. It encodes CAWSEGTIYEQYF.

This CDR3 is CASSLAGTVNYGYTF. In DNA, the CDR3 is TGTGCCAGCAGCTTGGCCGGGACAGTAAACTATGGCTACACCTTC. J is TRBJ1-2 and V is TRBV11-2, with TRBD1 matching over 7 bases. CDR3 length equals 15 residues. Trimming cost V 3 bases and J 2 bases; bases outside gene matches: 6. Per the germline V gene, CDR1 is SGHAT and CDR2 is FQNNGV.